A single sample gave rise to the 16 T cell receptor beta chains below, sequenced in a study of blood T cell repertoires in COVID-19. Method: immunoSEQ multiplex PCR; TCRdb's copy keeps in-frame clones and lacks some. The table records approximately 90,000 clones, around 86% of them present only once. The sample taken for sequencing was peripheral blood. The receptors were sampled from a woman at least 80 years old with acute or convalescent COVID-19.

The V gene is TRBV7-2, the J gene TRBJ2-5; TRBD1 agrees at 7 bases. V was clipped by 1 base and J by 4 bases; unmatched bases: 6. From germline, CDR1 is SGHTA and CDR2 FQGNSA. The CDR3 runs to 15 residues. CDR3 loop: CASSLVGGLGETQYF. For the CDR3, the DNA is TGTGCCAGCAGCTTAGTAGGGGGCCTTGGAGAGACCCAGTACTTC. Full variable domain (rest looked up from reference TRBV7-2 and TRBJ2-5): GAGVSQSPSNKVTEKGKDVELRCDPISGHTALYWYRQSLGQGLEFLIYFQGNSAPDKSGLPSDRFSAERTGGSVSTLTIQRTQQEDSAVYLCASSLVGGLGETQYFGPGTRLLVL.

The chain links TRBV7-2 to TRBJ2-7; D might be TRBD2 (6 bases). The CDR3 runs 13 residues. The V end was cut by 1 base, the J end by 5 bases, with 9 bases between. Germline loops: CDR1 SGHTA, CDR2 FQGNSA. For the CDR3, the DNA is TGTGCCAGCAGCTTAGTTGGAGGGCACGAGCAGTACTTC. Amino acids: CASSLVGGHEQYF.

The chain combines TRBV14 with TRBJ1-2; tentative D call: TRBD1 (5 bases). This CDR3 has 13 residues. Trimming stripped 1 base from V and 5 bases from J, with 8 bases between. Germline loops: CDR1 SGHDN, CDR2 FVKESK. DNA for the CDR3: TGTGCCAGCAGCCAAGTAGGGACTTATGGCTACACCTTC. Translation: CASSQVGTYGYTF.

This chain uses TRBV9 with TRBJ2-7; 15 nucleotides align to TRBD2. Germline V CDR1 and CDR2: SGDLS, YYNGEE. The V segment lost 3 bases and the J segment 7 bases; nucleotides outside the gene matches: 5. The CDR3 loop spans 15 amino acids. CDR3 in amino acids: CASSAGTSGRSEQYF. CDR3 nucleotide sequence: TGTGCCAGCAGCGCTGGGACTAGCGGGAGGTCGGAGCAGTACTTC.

The J gene is TRBJ1-3, the V gene TRBV6-1, with D unclear. CDR1 is MNHNS and CDR2 is SASEGT in the germline V gene. V lost 2 bases, J lost 2 bases, and 10 bases lay in between. The CDR3 has 15 residues. The CDR3 sequence: CASSELSGTGNTIYF. The CDR3 nucleotides read TGTGCCAGCAGTGAACTATCGGGGACTGGAAACACCATATATTTT.

The rearrangement uses TRBV11-1 and TRBJ2-3; TRBD2 matches at 10 bases. The CDR3 loop spans 15 amino acids. V was pared by 5 bases and J by 0 bases, with 2 bases of the junction left unmatched. Germline CDR1 SGHAT, CDR2 FQDESV (reference sequence). CDR3 sequence: CASSRTSGSTDTQYF. In DNA form, the CDR3 reads TGTGCCAGCAGCAGGACTAGCGGAAGCACAGATACGCAGTATTTT.

The J gene is TRBJ2-1, the V gene TRBV7-8; 7 nucleotides match TRBD1. The CDR3 loop spans 19 amino acids. Germline V CDR1 and CDR2: SGHVS, FQNEAQ. V was clipped by 1 base and J by 1 base; unmatched bases: 13. For the CDR3, the DNA is TGTGCCAGCAGCTTAGTGAGGCAGAGAATCAGGGGGTCCTACAATGAGCAGTTCTTC. Translated, it gives CASSLVRQRIRGSYNEQFF.

This clone was recorded only once. This chain connects TRBV6-2 or TRBV6-3 to TRBJ2-1; TRBD2 agrees at 9 bases. Germline V gene data show CDR1 as MNHEY and CDR2 as SVGEGT. The CDR3 extends over 17 amino acids. V lost 4 bases to trimming and J lost 4 bases; unmatched junction nucleotides: 11. CDR3 nucleotides: TGTGCCAGCAGTTCCTTACAAGCGGGAGGAAAATACAATGAGCAGTTCTTC. Encoded protein: CASSSLQAGGKYNEQFF.

This sequence joins TRBV5-4 and TRBJ2-2; maybe TRBD2 (6 bases). The germline V and J ends were trimmed by 4 bases and 2 bases, with 9 bases remaining between them. CDR3 length: 14 amino acids. The germline V gene encodes CDR1 SGHNT and CDR2 YYREEE (reference sequence). The chain's CDR3 is CASSQGLNTGELFF. The CDR3 DNA reads as TGTGCCAGCAGCCAGGGACTTAACACCGGGGAGCTGTTTTTT.

In this sample, this clone turned up once. The V and J genes are TRBV6-5 and TRBJ1-1, with D hard to call. The CDR3 is 15 residues long. V lost 5 bases and J 7 bases, leaving 20 bases between the germline ends. The germline CDR1 and CDR2 sequences are MNHEY and SVGAGI. CDR3 sequence: CASSPKRGESGEAFF. The CDR3 nucleotides read TGTGCCAGCAGTCCGAAAAGAGGCGAGAGTGGTGAAGCTTTCTTT.

V usage is TRBV19 and J usage is TRBJ2-1, with D tentatively TRBD2 (6 bases). Looked up from germline, CDR1 is LNHDA and CDR2 is SQIVND (reference sequence). V lost 3 bases, J lost 3 bases, and 12 bases lay in between. There are 15 residues in the CDR3. In nucleotides, the CDR3 is TGTGCCAGTAGTATTTTGCAGGGAGGCTACAATGAGCAGTTCTTC. It specifies CASSILQGGYNEQFF.

The chain employs TRBV5-4 and TRBJ1-4; 8 positions agree with TRBD1. This CDR3 is 14 amino acids long. CDR1 SGHNT and CDR2 YYREEE come from the germline V gene (reference sequence). J gave up 4 bases and V 3 bases, and 2 bases lay outside the gene matches. The DNA for the CDR3 is TGTGCCAGCAGCTATGACAGGGGTAATGAAAAACTGTTTTTT. Its protein product is CASSYDRGNEKLFF.

The chain links TRBV10-3 to TRBJ2-6, with 8 bases matching TRBD1. The V and J ends lost 4 bases and 0 bases, in that order; junction bases with no gene match: 8. This CDR3 is built from 18 residues. The germline V gene has CDR1 ENHRY and CDR2 SYGVKD. CDR3 residues: CAISARGGTGSGANVLTF. CDR3 in DNA: TGTGCCATCAGTGCCCGGGGCGGGACAGGCTCTGGGGCCAACGTCCTGACTTTC.

V usage is TRBV10-3 and J usage is TRBJ2-1, with 14 bases lining up with TRBD2. CDR3 size: 15 residues. V lost 5 bases, J lost 10 bases, and 7 bases stayed unmatched. Germline CDR1 reads ENHRY; CDR2 reads SYGVKD. CDR3 coding DNA: TGTGCCATCAGTCCCGGGACTAGCGGGAGTAAGGAGCAGTTCTTC. This encodes CAISPGTSGSKEQFF.

V and J are TRBV15 and TRBJ2-1; 8 positions match TRBD2. The CDR3 has 16 residues. Germline V gene sequence: CDR1 LNHNV, CDR2 YYDKDF (reference sequence). The V and J ends lost 3 bases and 3 bases, in that order; junction bases with no gene match: 7. The CDR3 region has the DNA TGTGCCACCAGCAGGGTTAGCGGGGCTCACTACAATGAGCAGTTCTTC. This encodes CATSRVSGAHYNEQFF.

This chain links TRBV12-5 with TRBJ2-1, with TRBD1 identical over 9 bases. The CDR3 spans 14 residues. The junction had 11 bases not matched to a gene; V was cut back by 8 bases and J by 9 bases. Germline values: CDR1 LGHNT, CDR2 FRNRAP. The CDR3 reads CASKSSGTGTEQFF. The CDR3 region has the DNA TGTGCTAGTAAGTCCTCCGGGACAGGGACTGAGCAGTTCTTC.